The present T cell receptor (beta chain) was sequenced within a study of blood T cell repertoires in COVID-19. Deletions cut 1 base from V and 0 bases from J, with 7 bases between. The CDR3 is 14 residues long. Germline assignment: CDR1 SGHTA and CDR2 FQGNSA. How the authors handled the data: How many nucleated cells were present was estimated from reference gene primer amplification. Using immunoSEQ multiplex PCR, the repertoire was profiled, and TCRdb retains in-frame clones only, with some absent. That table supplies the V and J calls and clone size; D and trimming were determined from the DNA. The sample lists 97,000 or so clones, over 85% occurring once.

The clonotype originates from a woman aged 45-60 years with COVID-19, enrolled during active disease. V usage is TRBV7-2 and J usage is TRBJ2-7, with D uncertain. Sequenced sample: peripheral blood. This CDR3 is CASSLVGSSYEQYF. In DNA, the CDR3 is TGTGCCAGCAGCTTAGTGGGCAGCTCCTACGAGCAGTACTTC.